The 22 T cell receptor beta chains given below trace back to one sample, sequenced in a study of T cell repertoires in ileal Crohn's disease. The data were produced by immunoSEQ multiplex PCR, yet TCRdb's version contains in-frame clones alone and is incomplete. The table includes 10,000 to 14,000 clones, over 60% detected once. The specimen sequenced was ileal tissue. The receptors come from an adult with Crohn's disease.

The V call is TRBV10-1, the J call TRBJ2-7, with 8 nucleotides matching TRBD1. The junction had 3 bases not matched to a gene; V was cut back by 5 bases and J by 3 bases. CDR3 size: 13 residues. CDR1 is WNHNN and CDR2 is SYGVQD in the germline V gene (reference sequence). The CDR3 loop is CASSSGQGYEQYF. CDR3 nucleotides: TGCGCCAGCAGTTCTGGACAGGGCTACGAGCAGTACTTC.

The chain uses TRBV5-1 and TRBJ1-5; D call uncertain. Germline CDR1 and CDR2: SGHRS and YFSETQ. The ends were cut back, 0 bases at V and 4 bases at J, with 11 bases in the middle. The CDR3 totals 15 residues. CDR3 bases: TGCGCCAGCAGCTTGGTCCCCGAGGGAAATCAGCCCCAGCATTTT. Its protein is CASSLVPEGNQPQHF. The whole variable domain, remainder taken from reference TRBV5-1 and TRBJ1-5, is KAGVTQTPRYLIKTRGQQVTLSCSPISGHRSVSWYQQTPGQGLQFLFEYFSETQRNKGNFPGRFSGRQFSNSRSEMNVSTLELGDSALYLCASSLVPEGNQPQHFGDGTRLSIL.

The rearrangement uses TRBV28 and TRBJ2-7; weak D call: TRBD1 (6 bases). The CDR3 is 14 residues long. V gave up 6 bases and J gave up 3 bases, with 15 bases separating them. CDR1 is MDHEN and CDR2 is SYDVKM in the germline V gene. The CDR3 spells CASSLVRGHYEQYF. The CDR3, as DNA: TGTGCCAGCAGCCTTGTCAGGGGTCACTACGAGCAGTACTTC.

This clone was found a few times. This CDR3 reads CASSQGENPTYEQYF. DNA of the CDR3: TGCGCCAGCAGCCAAGGCGAAAACCCAACCTACGAGCAGTACTTC. The J gene is TRBJ2-7, the V gene TRBV4-1; D unclear. The CDR3 is 15 residues long. Germline CDR1 reads MGHRA; CDR2 reads YSYEKL. V dropped 1 base and J dropped 2 bases, with 12 bases sitting between them.

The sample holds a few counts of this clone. The CDR3 nucleotides read TGTGCCAGCAGTCCCCAGTTCTCTGGGGCCAACGTCCTGACTTTC. Its translation is CASSPQFSGANVLTF. The chain joins TRBV28 to TRBJ2-6; D is unclear. The germline CDR1 and CDR2 sequences are MDHEN and SYDVKM. Between the trimmed V and J ends, which lost 5 bases and 0 bases, there was a span of 8 bases. The length of the CDR3 is 15 residues. Full variable domain (rest looked up from reference TRBV28 and TRBJ2-6): DVKVTQSSRYLVKRTGEKVFLECVQDMDHENMFWYRQDPGLGLRLIYFSYDVKMKEKGDIPEGYSVSREKKERFSLILESASTNQTSMYLCASSPQFSGANVLTFGAGSRLTVL.

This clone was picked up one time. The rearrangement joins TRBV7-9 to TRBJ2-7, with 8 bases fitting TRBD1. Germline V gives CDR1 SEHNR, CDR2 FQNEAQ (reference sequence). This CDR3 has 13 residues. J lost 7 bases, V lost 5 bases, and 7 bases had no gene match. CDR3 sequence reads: CASSLRGLREQYF. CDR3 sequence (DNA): TGTGCCAGCAGCCTCAGGGGGCTAAGAGAGCAGTACTTC.

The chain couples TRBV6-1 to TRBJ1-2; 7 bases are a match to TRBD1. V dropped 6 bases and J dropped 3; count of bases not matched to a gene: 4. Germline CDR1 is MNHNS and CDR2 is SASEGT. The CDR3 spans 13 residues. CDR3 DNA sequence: TGTGCCAGCAGCCAAACAGGGGACTATGGCTACACCTTC. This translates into CASSQTGDYGYTF.

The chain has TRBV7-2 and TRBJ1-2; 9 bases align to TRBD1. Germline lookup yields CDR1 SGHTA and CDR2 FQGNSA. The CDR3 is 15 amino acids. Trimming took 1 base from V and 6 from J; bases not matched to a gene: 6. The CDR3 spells CASSLDSTGGNGYTF. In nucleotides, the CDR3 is TGTGCCAGCAGCTTAGATTCAACAGGGGGCAATGGCTACACCTTC.

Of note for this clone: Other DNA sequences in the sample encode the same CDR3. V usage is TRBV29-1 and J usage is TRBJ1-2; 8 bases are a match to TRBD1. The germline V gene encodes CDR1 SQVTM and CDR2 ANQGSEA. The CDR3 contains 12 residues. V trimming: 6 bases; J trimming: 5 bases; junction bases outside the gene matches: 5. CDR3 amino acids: CSVGQGVYGYTF. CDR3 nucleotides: TGCAGCGTCGGACAGGGCGTATATGGCTACACCTTC.

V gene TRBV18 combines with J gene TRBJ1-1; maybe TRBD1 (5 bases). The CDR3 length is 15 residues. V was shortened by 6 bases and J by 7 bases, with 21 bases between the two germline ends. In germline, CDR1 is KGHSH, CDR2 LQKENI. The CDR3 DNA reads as TGTGCCAGCTCCCTTTCTGCAGGGCGTTCCGGTGAAGCTTTCTTT. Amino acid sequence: CASSLSAGRSGEAFF.

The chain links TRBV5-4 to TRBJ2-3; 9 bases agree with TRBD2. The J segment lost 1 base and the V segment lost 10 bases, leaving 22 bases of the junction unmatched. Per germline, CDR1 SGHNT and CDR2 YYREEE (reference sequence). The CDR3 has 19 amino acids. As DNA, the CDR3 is TGTGCCCGCTCAGGGGGGGTTAGAGGGACTAGCCGACGCACAGATACGCAGTATTTT. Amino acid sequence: CARSGGVRGTSRRTDTQYF.

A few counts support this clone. CDR3 residues: CASSLRQGNNEQFF. CDR3 in DNA: TGTGCCAGCAGCTTAAGACAGGGGAACAATGAGCAGTTCTTC. V gene TRBV7-3 combines with J gene TRBJ2-1; 8 bases fit TRBD1. J lost 5 bases, V lost 1 base, and 1 base had no gene match. This CDR3 is 14 amino acids long. Germline loops: CDR1 SGHTA, CDR2 FQGTGA.

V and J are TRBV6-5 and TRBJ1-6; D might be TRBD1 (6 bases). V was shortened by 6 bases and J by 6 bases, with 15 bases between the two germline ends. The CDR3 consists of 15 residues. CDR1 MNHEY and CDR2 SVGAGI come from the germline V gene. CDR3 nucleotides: TGTGCCAGCAGCTGGACAGCTGGGGTTAATTCACCCCTCCACTTT. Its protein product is CASSWTAGVNSPLHF.

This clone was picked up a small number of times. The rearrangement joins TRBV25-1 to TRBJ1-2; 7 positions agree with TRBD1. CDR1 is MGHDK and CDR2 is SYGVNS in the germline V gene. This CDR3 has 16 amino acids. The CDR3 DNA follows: TGTGCGACCGTTGGGGGCCGGGACAGCCGCAACTATGGCTACACCTTC. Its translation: CATVGGRDSRNYGYTF.

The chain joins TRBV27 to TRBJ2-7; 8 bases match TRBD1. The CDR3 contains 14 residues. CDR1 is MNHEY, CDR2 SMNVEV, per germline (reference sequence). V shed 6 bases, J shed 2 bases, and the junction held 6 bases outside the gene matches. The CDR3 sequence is CASRFDRGTYEQYF. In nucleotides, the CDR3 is TGTGCCAGCAGATTCGACAGGGGTACCTACGAGCAGTACTTC.

The CDR3 coding sequence is TGTGCCAGCAGCCAGTATGACGCGGGGAACACTGAAGCTTTCTTT. Protein product: CASSQYDAGNTEAFF. The chain uses TRBV14 and TRBJ1-1; D call uncertain. The germline CDR1 and CDR2 sequences are SGHDN and FVKESK. Deletions cut 3 bases from V and 1 base from J, with 12 bases between. CDR3 length: 15 residues.

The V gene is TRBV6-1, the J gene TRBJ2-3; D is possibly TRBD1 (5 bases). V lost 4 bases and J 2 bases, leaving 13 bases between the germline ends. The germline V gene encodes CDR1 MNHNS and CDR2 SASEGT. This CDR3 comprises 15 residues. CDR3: CASSGGEIYTDTQYF. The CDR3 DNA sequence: TGTGCCAGCAGTGGGGGCGAGATCTACACAGATACGCAGTATTTT.

DNA for the CDR3: TGTGCCAGCAGTTTCAGATCTGGGCCACCCCTCCACTTT. This encodes CASSFRSGPPLHF. The chain couples TRBV27 to TRBJ1-6; no definite D call. The CDR3 sequence is 13 residues long. The germline CDR1 and CDR2 sequences are MNHEY and SMNVEV (reference sequence). Trimming pared 3 bases from V and 11 bases from J, leaving 11 bases between.

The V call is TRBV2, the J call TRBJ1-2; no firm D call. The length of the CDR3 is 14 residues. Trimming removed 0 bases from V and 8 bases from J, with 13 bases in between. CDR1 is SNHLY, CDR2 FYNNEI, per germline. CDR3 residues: CASSEALLGGGYTF. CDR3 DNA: TGTGCCAGCAGTGAAGCGCTTCTTGGAGGAGGCTACACCTTC.

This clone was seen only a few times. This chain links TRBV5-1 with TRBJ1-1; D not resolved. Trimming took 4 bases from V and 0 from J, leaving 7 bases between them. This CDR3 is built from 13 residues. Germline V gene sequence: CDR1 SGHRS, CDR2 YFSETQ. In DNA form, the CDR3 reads TGCGCCAGCAGCGACGGGATGAACACTGAAGCTTTCTTT. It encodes CASSDGMNTEAFF.

This chain's CDR3 is CASSATGGRTEAFF. Written as DNA, the CDR3 is TGTGCCAGCAGCGCGACAGGGGGACGGACTGAAGCTTTCTTT. The gene calls are TRBV5-8 and TRBJ1-1, with 9 bases aligning to TRBD1. The germline V gene has CDR1 SGHTS and CDR2 YDEGEE. The CDR3 has 14 residues. V lost 4 bases to trimming and J lost 5 bases; unmatched junction nucleotides: 6.

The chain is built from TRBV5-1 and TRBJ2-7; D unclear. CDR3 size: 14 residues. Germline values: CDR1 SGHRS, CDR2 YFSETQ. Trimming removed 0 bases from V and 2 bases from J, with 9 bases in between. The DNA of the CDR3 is TGCGCCAGCAGCTTGGAACAGCCGCCCTACGAGCAGTACTTC. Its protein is CASSLEQPPYEQYF.